Each of the 20 T cell receptor beta chains below was sequenced from the same sample in a study of blood T cell repertoires in COVID-19. TCRdb keeps only in-frame clones here, not all; method: immunoSEQ multiplex PCR. Here the sample spans about 200,000 clones, approximately 90% being singletons. Material: peripheral blood. The origin of the receptors is a woman in her fifties or sixties with COVID-19, enrolled during active disease.

V usage is TRBV10-1 and J usage is TRBJ2-7; possible D gene TRBD1, 6 bases. The CDR3 sequence is 17 residues long. Trimming took 1 base from V and 1 from J, leaving 17 bases between them. The germline CDR1 and CDR2 sequences are WNHNN and SYGVQD (reference sequence). CDR3 region: CASSELDRAGESYEQYV. The CDR3 DNA is TGCGCCAGCAGTGAGTTGGATAGGGCAGGGGAATCCTACGAGCAGTACGTC.

V gene TRBV7-2 combines with J gene TRBJ2-1; 11 nucleotides align to TRBD2. The V gene end was trimmed by 4 bases and the J gene end by 2 bases; junction bases not matched to a gene: 10. Per germline, CDR1 SGHTA and CDR2 FQGNSA. The CDR3 is made up of 18 amino acids. The CDR3 DNA sequence: TGTGCCAGCAGCTGGCTTAGCGGGGGGGCCGGGGCCTACAATGAGCAGTTCTTC. This gives the protein CASSWLSGGAGAYNEQFF.

This clone has only a few counts. Written as DNA, the CDR3 is TGTGCCAGCAGCGTCACTAGCGGGGACTACGAGCAGTACGTC. This sequence encodes CASSVTSGDYEQYV. The chain employs TRBV11-2 and TRBJ2-7, with 10 bases aligning to TRBD2. The V segment lost 5 bases and the J segment 3 bases; nucleotides outside the gene matches: 4. The CDR3 is 14 amino acids. Per the germline V gene, CDR1 is SGHAT and CDR2 is FQNNGV.

Only a few counts were recorded for this clone. This same CDR3 is encoded by further DNA sequences in the sample. J is TRBJ2-1 and V is TRBV5-1; 10 nucleotides align to TRBD2. In germline, CDR1 is SGHRS, CDR2 YFSETQ. This CDR3 has 15 residues. Trimming took 2 bases from V and 8 from J; bases not matched to a gene: 7. The CDR3 bases are TGCGCCAGCAGCTTATTAGCGGGGGGTTCTTATGAGCAGTTCTTC. This encodes CASSLLAGGSYEQFF.

The chain uses TRBV5-6 and TRBJ1-1, with D perhaps matching TRBD1 (5 bases). CDR1 is SGHDT and CDR2 is YYEEEE in the germline V gene. Between the trimmed V and J ends, which lost 0 bases and 4 bases, there was a span of 10 bases. There are 14 residues in the CDR3. The CDR3 spells CASSLGWGGTEAFF. CDR3 sequence (DNA): TGTGCCAGCAGCTTGGGTTGGGGGGGCACTGAAGCTTTCTTT.

This clone appeared a few times. V and J are TRBV13 and TRBJ1-1, with D possibly matching TRBD1 (5 bases). This CDR3 is built from 15 residues. The V end lost 1 base, the J end lost 5 bases, and 14 bases lay between the germline ends. In germline, CDR1 is PRHDT, CDR2 FYEKMQ (reference sequence). CDR3 nucleotide sequence: TGTGCCAGCAGCTTAGCCCCCCCCGGGGGGACTGAAGCTTTCTTT. This codes for CASSLAPPGGTEAFF.

The V and J genes are TRBV30 and TRBJ2-5; TRBD2 might be the D (5 bases). The CDR3 covers 13 residues. Trimming left V 2 bases short and J 5 bases short, with 12 bases between. CDR1 is GTSNPN and CDR2 is SVGIG in the germline V gene (reference sequence). The CDR3 here is CAWSTTIAETQYF. DNA of the CDR3: TGTGCCTGGAGTACGACTATAGCCGAGACCCAGTACTTC.

This chain connects TRBV18 to TRBJ1-1; D is unresolved. Germline V gene sequence: CDR1 KGHSH, CDR2 LQKENI. V lost 1 base, J lost 1 base, and 10 bases lay in between. The CDR3 is made up of 15 amino acids. CDR3 amino acids: CASSPLDSANTEAFF. The CDR3 DNA sequence: TGTGCCAGCTCACCACTTGACTCGGCGAACACTGAAGCTTTCTTT.

The chain joins TRBV7-2 to TRBJ2-2, with D hard to call. Germline assignment: CDR1 SGHTA and CDR2 FQGNSA. V shed 3 bases and J shed 4 bases, with 9 bases lying between them. The CDR3 is 14 residues long. For the CDR3, the DNA is TGTGCCAGCAGCTTTTCCCGGGTCACCGGGGAGCTGTTTTTT. The encoded protein is CASSFSRVTGELFF.

The chain uses TRBV21-1 and TRBJ2-7; the table names TRBD2, a call not compared with the DNA. TRBV21-1 is marked as a pseudogene. This CDR3 region has 19 residues. This chain's CDR3 is CASSKSPPRWRGGAYEQYF. In DNA form, the CDR3 reads TGTGCCAGCAGCAAAAGCCCCCCCCGATGGCGGGGGGGCGCCTACGAGCAGTACTTC.

V is TRBV19 and J is TRBJ1-5; 7 bases map to TRBD1. CDR1 is LNHDA and CDR2 is SQIVND in the germline V gene (reference sequence). The length of the CDR3 is 14 residues. Losses at the gene ends were 4 bases for V and 6 bases for J; bases not matched to a gene: 6. The CDR3 spells CASSSNRGGQPQHF. DNA of the CDR3: TGTGCCAGTAGTAGCAACAGGGGAGGTCAGCCCCAGCATTTT.

V is TRBV2 and J is TRBJ2-1; no clear D. V lost 2 bases and J lost 6, with 2 bases in between. In germline, CDR1 is SNHLY, CDR2 FYNNEI. The CDR3 covers 11 residues. CDR3 in DNA: TGTGCCAGCAGTGAACTCAATGAGCAGTTCTTC. Its protein product is CASSELNEQFF.

This clone came up a few times. The chain uses TRBV5-1 and TRBJ2-7, with D perhaps matching TRBD2 (6 bases). Germline CDR1 reads SGHRS; CDR2 reads YFSETQ. V was shortened by 4 bases and J by 1 base, with 12 bases between the two germline ends. The CDR3 has 14 residues. The CDR3 DNA reads as TGCGCCAGCAGCCCGAGACTAGATTCCTACGAGCAGTACTTC. Amino acid sequence: CASSPRLDSYEQYF.

This rearrangement joins TRBV11-2 to TRBJ2-2; TRBD2 aligns across 12 bases. The J segment lost 4 bases and the V segment lost 6 bases, leaving 9 bases of the junction unmatched. Germline V gives CDR1 SGHAT, CDR2 FQNNGV. The CDR3 extends over 17 amino acids. The CDR3 sequence: CASRSLAGGPRTGELFF. The CDR3 DNA is TGTGCCAGCAGATCTCTAGCGGGGGGGCCACGCACCGGGGAGCTGTTTTTT.

The gene calls are TRBV5-1 and TRBJ2-3; 7 bases map to TRBD1. Germline V CDR1 and CDR2: SGHRS, YFSETQ. The ends lost 3 bases at V and 2 bases at J; junction bases unmatched: 6. This CDR3 contains 15 residues. The CDR3 DNA sequence: TGCGCCAGCAGCTCCCGACAGGGTAACACAGATACGCAGTATTTT. Translating gives CASSSRQGNTDTQYF. The entire variable domain, with the rest obtained from reference TRBV5-1 and TRBJ2-3, is as follows: KAGVTQTPRYLIKTRGQQVTLSCSPISGHRSVSWYQQTPGQGLQFLFEYFSETQRNKGNFPGRFSGRQFSNSRSEMNVSTLELGDSALYLCASSSRQGNTDTQYFGPGTRLTVL.

The table lists this clone with a count of one. The gene calls are TRBV10-1 and TRBJ2-3; 7 nucleotides agree with TRBD2. This CDR3 contains 12 residues. The V gene end was trimmed by 6 bases and the J gene end by 8 bases; junction bases not matched to a gene: 5. CDR1 and CDR2 (germline): WNHNN, SYGVQD (reference sequence). CDR3 nucleotides: TGCGCCAGCAGAGGACTAGAGGGTACGCAGTATTTT. Its protein product is CASRGLEGTQYF.

This chain connects TRBV5-4 to TRBJ2-1; 11 nucleotides line up with TRBD2. The CDR3 runs to 17 residues. The V and J ends lost 3 bases and 2 bases, in that order; junction bases with no gene match: 7. Looked up from germline, CDR1 is SGHNT and CDR2 is YYREEE (reference sequence). The CDR3 region has the DNA TGTGCCAGCAGCTATAGCGGGGGGGCGGGAACCTACAATGAGCAGTTCTTC. Protein: CASSYSGGAGTYNEQFF.

This clone was observed a single time. The V gene is TRBV27, the J gene TRBJ2-7, with D possibly being TRBD2 (6 bases). The CDR3 is made up of 14 amino acids. V was pared by 3 bases and J by 2 bases, with 11 bases between. CDR1 and CDR2 from the germline V gene are MNHEY and SMNVEV (reference sequence). CDR3 sequence: CASSLGTGAYEQYF. The DNA of the CDR3 is TGTGCCAGCAGTTTGGGGACTGGGGCCTACGAGCAGTACTTC.

The chain's CDR3 is CASSPGQVNEKLFF. In nucleotides, the CDR3 is TGCGCCAGCAGCCCCGGACAGGTTAATGAAAAACTGTTTTTT. V and J are TRBV4-3 and TRBJ1-4; 7 positions match TRBD1. The CDR3 has 14 residues. Per the germline V gene, CDR1 is LGHNA and CDR2 is YSLEER. Trimming removed 4 bases from V and 4 bases from J; junction bases left unmatched: 3.

CDR3 in DNA: TGTGCCAGCAGCGTAGGGGGAGGGGCGCTTATCGGAAACACCATATATTTT. As protein: CASSVGGGALIGNTIYF. The V gene is TRBV9, the J gene TRBJ1-3, with D perhaps matching TRBD1 (5 bases). This CDR3 has 17 residues. From germline, CDR1 is SGDLS and CDR2 YYNGEE. With 0 bases removed from V and 4 bases from J, the gap between germline ends came to 17 bases. The full variable domain, in which reference TRBV9 and TRBJ1-3 provide the parts outside the CDR3, is DSGVTQTPKHLITATGQRVTLRCSPRSGDLSVYWYQQSLDQGLQFLIQYYNGEERAKGNILERFSAQQFPDLHSELNLSSLELGDSALYFCASSVGGGALIGNTIYFGEGSWLTVV.